A selection of T cell receptor beta chains follows, all from one sample in a study of blood T cells in healthy people across ages. TCRdb called the 5' RACE reads again in MiXCR, with one record for every CDR3 protein. The table includes 1.5 million to 2 million distinct CDR3 sequences, almost 35% detected once. Sequenced material: blood. The receptors originated from a woman under 40 in good health. Each CDR3 is given with its conserved first and last residue. D genes are given only for firm matches. Clone size is shown for a subset of rows, as once, few, many or a class of expanded clone.

clone_size: -; d_call: TRBD1; v_call: TRBV20-1; j_call: TRBJ1-1; cdr3_aa: CSALTGDRNTEAFF; cdr3_nt: TGCAGTGCTTTGACAGGGGATAGGAACACTGAAGCTTTCTTT
clone_size: -; d_call: -; v_call: TRBV30; j_call: TRBJ1-1; cdr3_aa: CAWTFGDGITEAFF; cdr3_nt: TGTGCCTGGACATTCGGGGATGGGATCACTGAAGCTTTCTTT
clone_size: few; d_call: TRBD2; v_call: TRBV11-2; j_call: TRBJ2-7; cdr3_aa: CASSSPLTSGVYEQYF; cdr3_nt: TGTGCCAGCAGCTCGCCGTTGACTAGCGGGGTCTACGAGCAGTACTTC
clone_size: few; d_call: -; v_call: TRBV20-1; j_call: TRBJ2-5; cdr3_aa: CSASESSPETQYF; cdr3_nt: TGCAGTGCTAGTGAATCCAGTCCAGAGACCCAGTACTTC
clone_size: few; d_call: TRBD2; v_call: TRBV6-2/TRBV6-3; j_call: TRBJ2-7; cdr3_aa: CASSYTSVHEQYF; cdr3_nt: TGTGCCAGCAGTTACACTAGCGTGCACGAGCAGTACTTC
clone_size: -; d_call: TRBD1; v_call: TRBV10-3; j_call: TRBJ2-1; cdr3_aa: CAISPGQGGVDEQFF; cdr3_nt: TGTGCCATCAGTCCGGGACAGGGAGGAGTGGATGAGCAGTTCTTC
clone_size: many; d_call: TRBD1; v_call: TRBV7-9; j_call: TRBJ2-5; cdr3_aa: CASSSGQPDIQEWTQYF; cdr3_nt: TGTGCCAGCAGCTCGGGACAGCCCGACATTCAAGAGTGGACCCAGTACTTC
clone_size: -; d_call: -; v_call: TRBV7-9; j_call: TRBJ2-3; cdr3_aa: CASSFSLTGDTQYF; cdr3_nt: TGTGCCAGCAGCTTTAGCTTAACGGGAGATACGCAGTATTTT
clone_size: -; d_call: -; v_call: TRBV4-1; j_call: TRBJ2-5; cdr3_aa: CASSQDRGAWGTQYF; cdr3_nt: TGCGCCAGCAGCCAAGATCGAGGGGCCTGGGGGACCCAGTACTTC
clone_size: -; d_call: TRBD2; v_call: TRBV7-2; j_call: TRBJ2-3; cdr3_aa: CASSLLPGNGGGGTDTQYF; cdr3_nt: TGTGCCAGCAGCCTCCTGCCCGGGAATGGCGGGGGGGGAACAGATACGCAGTATTTT
clone_size: -; d_call: TRBD1; v_call: TRBV27; j_call: TRBJ1-2; cdr3_aa: CASSLKGAGGYTF; cdr3_nt: TGTGCCAGCAGTTTAAAGGGGGCGGGAGGCTACACCTTC
clone_size: -; d_call: -; v_call: TRBV11-2; j_call: TRBJ1-2; cdr3_aa: CASSSNVAGYTF; cdr3_nt: TGTGCCAGCAGCTCTAACGTTGCGGGCTACACCTTC
clone_size: -; d_call: -; v_call: TRBV5-1; j_call: TRBJ1-1; cdr3_aa: CASSFEGLDLVNTEAFF; cdr3_nt: TGCGCCAGCAGCTTTGAGGGCTTGGATTTGGTGAACACTGAAGCTTTCTTT
clone_size: -; d_call: -; v_call: TRBV3-1; j_call: TRBJ2-3; cdr3_aa: CASSQDAADTQYF; cdr3_nt: TGTGCCAGCAGCCAAGATGCGGCAGATACGCAGTATTTT
clone_size: -; d_call: -; v_call: TRBV5-5; j_call: TRBJ2-3; cdr3_aa: CASSHPGGGGTDTQYF; cdr3_nt: TGTGCCAGCAGCCACCCAGGGGGAGGTGGGACAGATACGCAGTATTTT
clone_size: many; d_call: -; v_call: TRBV28; j_call: TRBJ1-1; cdr3_aa: CASSILDMNTEAFF; cdr3_nt: TGTGCCAGCAGTATATTGGACATGAACACTGAAGCTTTCTTT